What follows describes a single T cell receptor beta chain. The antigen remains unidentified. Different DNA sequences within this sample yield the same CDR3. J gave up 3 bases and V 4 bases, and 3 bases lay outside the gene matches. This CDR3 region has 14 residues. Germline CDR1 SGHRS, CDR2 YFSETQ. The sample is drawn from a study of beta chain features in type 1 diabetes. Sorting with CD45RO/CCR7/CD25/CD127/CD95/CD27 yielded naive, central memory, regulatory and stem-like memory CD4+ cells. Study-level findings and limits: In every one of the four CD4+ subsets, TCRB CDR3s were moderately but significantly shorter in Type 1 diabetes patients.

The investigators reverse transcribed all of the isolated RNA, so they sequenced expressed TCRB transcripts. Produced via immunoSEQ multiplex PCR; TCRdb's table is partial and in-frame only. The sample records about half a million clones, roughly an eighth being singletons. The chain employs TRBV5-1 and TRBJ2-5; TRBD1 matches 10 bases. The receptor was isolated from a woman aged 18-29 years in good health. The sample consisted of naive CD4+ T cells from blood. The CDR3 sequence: CASSPGTGEETQYF. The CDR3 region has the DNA TGCGCCAGCAGCCCAGGGACAGGGGAAGAGACCCAGTACTTC.